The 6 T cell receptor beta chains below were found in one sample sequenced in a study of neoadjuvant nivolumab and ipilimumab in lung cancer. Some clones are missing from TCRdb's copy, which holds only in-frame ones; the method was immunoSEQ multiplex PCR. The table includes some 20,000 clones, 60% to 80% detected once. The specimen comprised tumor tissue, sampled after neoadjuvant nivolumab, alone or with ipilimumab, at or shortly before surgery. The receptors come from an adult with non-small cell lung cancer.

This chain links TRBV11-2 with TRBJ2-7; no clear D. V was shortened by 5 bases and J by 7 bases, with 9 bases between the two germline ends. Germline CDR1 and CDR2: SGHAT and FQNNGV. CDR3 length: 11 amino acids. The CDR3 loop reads CASSPALEQYF. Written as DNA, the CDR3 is TGTGCCAGCAGCCCCGCCCTAGAGCAGTACTTC.

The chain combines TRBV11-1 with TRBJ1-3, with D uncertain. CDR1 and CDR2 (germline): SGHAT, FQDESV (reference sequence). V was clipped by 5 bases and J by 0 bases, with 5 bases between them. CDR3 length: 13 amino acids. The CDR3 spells CASSQYSGNTIYF. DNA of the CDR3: TGTGCCAGCAGCCAATACTCTGGAAACACCATATATTTT. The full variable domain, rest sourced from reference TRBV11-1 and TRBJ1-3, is EAEVAQSPRYKITEKSQAVAFWCDPISGHATLYWYRQILGQGPELLVQFQDESVVDDSQLPKDRFSAERLKGVDSTLKIQPAELGDSAMYLCASSQYSGNTIYFGEGSWLTVV.

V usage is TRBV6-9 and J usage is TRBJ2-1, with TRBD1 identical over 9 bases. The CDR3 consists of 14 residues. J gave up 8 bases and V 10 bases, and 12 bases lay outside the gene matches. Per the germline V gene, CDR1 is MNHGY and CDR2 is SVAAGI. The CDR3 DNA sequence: TGTGCCATCCACACAGGGGGCACATCGGATGAGCAGTTCTTC. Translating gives CAIHTGGTSDEQFF.

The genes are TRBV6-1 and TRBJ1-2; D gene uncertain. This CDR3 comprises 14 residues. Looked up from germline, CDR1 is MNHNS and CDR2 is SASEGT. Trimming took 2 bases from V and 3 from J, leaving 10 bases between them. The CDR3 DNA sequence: TGTGCCAGCAGTGAATATGGAGGTGACTATGGCTACACCTTC. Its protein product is CASSEYGGDYGYTF.

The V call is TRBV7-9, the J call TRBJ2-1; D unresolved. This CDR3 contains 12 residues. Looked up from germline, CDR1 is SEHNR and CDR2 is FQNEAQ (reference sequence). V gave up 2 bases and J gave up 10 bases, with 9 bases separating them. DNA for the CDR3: TGTGCCAGCAGCTTATCCGGCTTCGAGCAGTTCTTC. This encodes CASSLSGFEQFF.

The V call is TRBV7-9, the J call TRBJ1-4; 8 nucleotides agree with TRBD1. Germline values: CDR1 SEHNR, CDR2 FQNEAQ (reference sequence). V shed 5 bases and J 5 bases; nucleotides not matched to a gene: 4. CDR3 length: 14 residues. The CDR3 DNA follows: TGTGCCAGCAGCGACAGGGGAGGCAATGAAAAACTGTTTTTT. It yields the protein CASSDRGGNEKLFF. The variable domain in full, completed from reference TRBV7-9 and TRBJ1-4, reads DTGVSQNPRHKITKRGQNVTFRCDPISEHNRLYWYRQTLGQGPEFLTYFQNEAQLEKSRLLSDRFSAERPKGSFSTLEIQRTEQGDSAMYLCASSDRGGNEKLFFGSGTQLSVL.